This TCR beta chain was captured in a study of T-cell reconstitution after alpha-beta-depleted transplantation in children. Study-level results: Fresh T-cell production supplied most of the T-cell counts and diversity seen one year after transplant. The high TCRbeta diversity at day 60 in some patients came from surviving recipient T cells and thymic progenitors. As was reported, about two months after transplant, alpha-beta T cells came from several hundred expanded graft clones.

It was with unique molecular identifiers that the TCRbeta library was prepared. TCRdb redid the calling of the PCR reads with MiXCR, one entry per CDR3 protein. Altogether about 78,000 distinct CDR3 sequences are present, 12% to 15% being singletons, with the ten largest covering 25% to 35%. This CDR3 comprises 15 residues. CDR1 and CDR2 (germline): SGHVS, FNYEAQ. V lost 1 base and J lost 10, with 14 bases in between. In the case of this clonotype: As yet, its antigen is unknown.

The starting material was PBMCs, mostly from graft donor cells, obtained 180 days after TCRalphabeta/CD19-depleted stem cell transplant. The sequence came from a male patient between 2 and 10 years old who had a stem cell transplant for acute lymphoblastic leukemia, so the T cells may come from the graft donor. The chain couples TRBV7-6 to TRBJ1-6; D is possibly TRBD1 (5 bases). DNA of the CDR3: TGTGCCAGCAGCTTAGAGGGAGGGGTTAGGTCACCCCTCCACTTT. Its translation is CASSLEGGVRSPLHF. The whole variable domain, remainder taken from reference TRBV7-6 and TRBJ1-6, is GAGVSQSPRYKVTKRGQDVALRCDPISGHVSLYWYRQALGQGPEFLTYFNYEAQQDKSGLPNDRFSAERPEGSISTLTIQRTEQRDSAMYRCASSLEGGVRSPLHFGNGTRLTVT.